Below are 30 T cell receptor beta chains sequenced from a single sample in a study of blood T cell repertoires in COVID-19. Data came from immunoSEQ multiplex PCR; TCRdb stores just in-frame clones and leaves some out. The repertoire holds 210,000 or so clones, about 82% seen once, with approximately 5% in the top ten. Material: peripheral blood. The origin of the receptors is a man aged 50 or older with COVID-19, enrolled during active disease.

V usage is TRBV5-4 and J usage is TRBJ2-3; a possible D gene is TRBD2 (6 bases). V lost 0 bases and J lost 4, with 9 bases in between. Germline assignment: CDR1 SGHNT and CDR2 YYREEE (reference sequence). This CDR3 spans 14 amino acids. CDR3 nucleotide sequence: TGTGCCAGCAGCTTGGAGCGGGCTTCAGATACGCAGTATTTT. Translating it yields CASSLERASDTQYF. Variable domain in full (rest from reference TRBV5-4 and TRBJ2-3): ETGVTQSPTHLIKTRGQQVTLRCSSQSGHNTVSWYQQALGQGPQFIFQYYREEENGRGNFPPRFSGLQFPNYSSELNVNALELDDSALYLCASSLERASDTQYFGPGTRLTVL.

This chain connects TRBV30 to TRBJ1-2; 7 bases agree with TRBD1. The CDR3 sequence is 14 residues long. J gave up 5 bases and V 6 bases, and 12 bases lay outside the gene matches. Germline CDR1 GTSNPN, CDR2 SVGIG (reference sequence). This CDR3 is CACTPRGRGYGYTF. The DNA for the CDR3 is TGTGCCTGTACCCCCCGAGGCAGGGGGTATGGCTACACCTTC.

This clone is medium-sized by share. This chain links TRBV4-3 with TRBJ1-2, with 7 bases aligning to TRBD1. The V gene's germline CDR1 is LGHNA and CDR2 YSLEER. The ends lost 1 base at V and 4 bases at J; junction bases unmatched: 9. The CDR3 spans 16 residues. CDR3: CASSQGRTGLTYGYTF. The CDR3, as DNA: TGCGCCAGCAGCCAAGGCCGGACAGGATTAACCTATGGCTACACCTTC.

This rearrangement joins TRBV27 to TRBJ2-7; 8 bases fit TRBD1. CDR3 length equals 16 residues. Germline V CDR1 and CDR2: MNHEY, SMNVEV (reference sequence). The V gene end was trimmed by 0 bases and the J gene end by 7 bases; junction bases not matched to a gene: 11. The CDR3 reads CASSLSAAGGGGEQYF. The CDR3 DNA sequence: TGTGCCAGCAGTTTATCGGCGGCAGGGGGCGGAGGGGAGCAGTACTTC.

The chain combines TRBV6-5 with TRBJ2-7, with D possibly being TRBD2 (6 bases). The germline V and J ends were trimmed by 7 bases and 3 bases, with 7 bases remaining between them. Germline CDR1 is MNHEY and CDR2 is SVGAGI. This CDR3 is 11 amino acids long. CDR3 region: CASKEGYEQYF. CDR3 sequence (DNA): TGTGCCAGCAAGGAGGGCTACGAGCAGTACTTC.

CDR3 sequence: CASSLSGGDSYNEQFF. The CDR3 bases are TGTGCCAGCAGTCTAAGCGGGGGGGACTCCTACAATGAGCAGTTCTTC. This chain joins TRBV6-6 and TRBJ2-1; 10 bases fit TRBD2. Per the germline V gene, CDR1 is MNHNY and CDR2 is SVGAGI (reference sequence). V dropped 5 bases and J dropped 0; count of bases not matched to a gene: 4. The CDR3 length is 16 residues.

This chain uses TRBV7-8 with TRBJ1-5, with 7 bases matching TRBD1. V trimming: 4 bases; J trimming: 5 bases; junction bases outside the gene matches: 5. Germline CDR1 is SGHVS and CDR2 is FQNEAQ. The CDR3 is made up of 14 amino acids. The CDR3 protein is CASSSRRGYQPQHF. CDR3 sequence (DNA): TGTGCCAGCAGCTCGCGCAGGGGGTATCAGCCCCAGCATTTT.

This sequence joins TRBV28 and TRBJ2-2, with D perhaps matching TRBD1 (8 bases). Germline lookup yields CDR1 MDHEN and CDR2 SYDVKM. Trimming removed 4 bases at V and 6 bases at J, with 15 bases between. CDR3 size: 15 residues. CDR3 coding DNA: TGTGCCAGCAGTTCGACAGGGGAGGGAGCCGGGGAGCTGTTTTTT. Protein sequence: CASSSTGEGAGELFF. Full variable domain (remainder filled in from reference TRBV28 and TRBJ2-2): DVKVTQSSRYLVKRTGEKVFLECVQDMDHENMFWYRQDPGLGLRLIYFSYDVKMKEKGDIPEGYSVSREKKERFSLILESASTNQTSMYLCASSSTGEGAGELFFGEGSRLTVL.

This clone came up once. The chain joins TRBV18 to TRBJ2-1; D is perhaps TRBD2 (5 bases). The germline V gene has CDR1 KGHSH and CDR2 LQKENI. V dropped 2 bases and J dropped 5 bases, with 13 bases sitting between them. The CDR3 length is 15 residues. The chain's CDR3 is CASSPGPFSDNEQFF. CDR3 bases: TGTGCCAGCTCACCAGGGCCCTTTAGCGACAATGAGCAGTTCTTC.

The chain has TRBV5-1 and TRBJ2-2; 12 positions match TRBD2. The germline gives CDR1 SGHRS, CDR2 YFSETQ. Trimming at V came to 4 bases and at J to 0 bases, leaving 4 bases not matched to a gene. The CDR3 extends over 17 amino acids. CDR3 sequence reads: CASSKLAGGSNTGELFF. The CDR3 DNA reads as TGCGCCAGCAGCAAACTAGCGGGGGGCTCGAACACCGGGGAGCTGTTTTTT.

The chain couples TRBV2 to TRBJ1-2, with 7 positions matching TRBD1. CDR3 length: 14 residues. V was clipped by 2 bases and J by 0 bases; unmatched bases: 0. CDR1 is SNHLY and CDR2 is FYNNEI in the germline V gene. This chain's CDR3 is CASSEQGANYGYTF. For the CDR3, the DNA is TGTGCCAGCAGTGAACAGGGGGCTAACTATGGCTACACCTTC.

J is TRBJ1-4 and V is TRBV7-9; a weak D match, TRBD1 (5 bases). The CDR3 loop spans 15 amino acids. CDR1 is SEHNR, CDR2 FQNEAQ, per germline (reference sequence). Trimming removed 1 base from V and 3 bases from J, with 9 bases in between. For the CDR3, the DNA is TGTGCCAGCAGCTTAGTAGGGGACTCTAATGAAAAACTGTTTTTT. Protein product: CASSLVGDSNEKLFF. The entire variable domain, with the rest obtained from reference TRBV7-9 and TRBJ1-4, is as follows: DTGVSQNPRHKITKRGQNVTFRCDPISEHNRLYWYRQTLGQGPEFLTYFQNEAQLEKSRLLSDRFSAERPKGSFSTLEIQRTEQGDSAMYLCASSLVGDSNEKLFFGSGTQLSVL.

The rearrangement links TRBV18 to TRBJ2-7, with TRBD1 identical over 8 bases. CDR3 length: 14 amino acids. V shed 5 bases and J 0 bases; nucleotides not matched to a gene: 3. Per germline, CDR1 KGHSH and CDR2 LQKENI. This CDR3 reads CASSSGQGSYEQYF. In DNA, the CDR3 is TGTGCCAGCTCATCAGGACAGGGCTCCTACGAGCAGTACTTC.

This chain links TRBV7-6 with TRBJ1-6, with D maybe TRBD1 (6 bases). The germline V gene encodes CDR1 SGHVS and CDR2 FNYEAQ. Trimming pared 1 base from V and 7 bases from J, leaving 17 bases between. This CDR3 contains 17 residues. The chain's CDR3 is CASSLERTGSPNSPLHF. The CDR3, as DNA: TGTGCCAGCAGCTTAGAGCGAACAGGGAGTCCCAATTCACCCCTCCACTTT.

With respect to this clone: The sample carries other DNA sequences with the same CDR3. CDR3 nucleotide sequence: TGTGCCAGCAGCCCCGGGACAGGGGGGACTGAAGCTTTCTTT. Protein product: CASSPGTGGTEAFF. The V and J genes are TRBV7-3 and TRBJ1-1; TRBD1 aligns across 11 bases. J gave up 5 bases and V 5 bases, and 4 bases lay outside the gene matches. The V gene's germline CDR1 is SGHTA and CDR2 FQGTGA. The CDR3 length is 14 residues.

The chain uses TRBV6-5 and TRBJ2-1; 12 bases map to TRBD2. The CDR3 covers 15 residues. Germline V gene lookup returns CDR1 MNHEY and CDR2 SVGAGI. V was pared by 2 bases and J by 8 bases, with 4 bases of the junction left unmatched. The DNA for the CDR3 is TGTGCCAGCAGTTACGTGACTAGCGGGGGTTATGAGCAGTTCTTC. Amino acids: CASSYVTSGGYEQFF.

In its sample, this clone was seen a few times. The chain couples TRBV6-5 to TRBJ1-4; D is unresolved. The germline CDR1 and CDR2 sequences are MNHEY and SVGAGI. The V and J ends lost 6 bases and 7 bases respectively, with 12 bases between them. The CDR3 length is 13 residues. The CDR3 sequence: CASRKQRGEKLFF. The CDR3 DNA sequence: TGTGCCAGCAGAAAACAGCGGGGTGAAAAACTGTTTTTT.

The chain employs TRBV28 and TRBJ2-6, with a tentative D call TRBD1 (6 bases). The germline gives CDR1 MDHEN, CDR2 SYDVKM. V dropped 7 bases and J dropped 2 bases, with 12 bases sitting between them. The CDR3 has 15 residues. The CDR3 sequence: CASTNRVTGANVLTF. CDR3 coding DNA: TGTGCCAGCACCAACAGGGTGACTGGGGCCAACGTCCTGACTTTC.

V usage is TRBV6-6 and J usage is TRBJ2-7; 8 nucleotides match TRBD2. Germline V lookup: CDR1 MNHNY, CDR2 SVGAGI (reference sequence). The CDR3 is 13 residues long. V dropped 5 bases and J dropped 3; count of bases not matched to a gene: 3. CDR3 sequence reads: CASSKRGGYEQYF. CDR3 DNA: TGTGCCAGCAGTAAACGGGGGGGCTACGAGCAGTACTTC.

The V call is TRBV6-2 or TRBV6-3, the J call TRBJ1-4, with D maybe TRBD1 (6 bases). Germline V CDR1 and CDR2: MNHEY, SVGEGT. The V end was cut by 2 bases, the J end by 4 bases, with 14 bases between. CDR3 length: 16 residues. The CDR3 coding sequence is TGTGCCAGCAGTTACCCCCAGGGGCGGAATAATGAAAAACTGTTTTTT. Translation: CASSYPQGRNNEKLFF.

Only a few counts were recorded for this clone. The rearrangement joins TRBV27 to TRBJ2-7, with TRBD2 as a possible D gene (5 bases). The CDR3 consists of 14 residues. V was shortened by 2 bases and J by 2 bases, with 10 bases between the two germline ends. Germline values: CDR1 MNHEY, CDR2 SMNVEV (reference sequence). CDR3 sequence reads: CASSLDYSTYEQYF. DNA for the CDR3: TGTGCCAGCAGTTTAGACTATTCGACCTACGAGCAGTACTTC.

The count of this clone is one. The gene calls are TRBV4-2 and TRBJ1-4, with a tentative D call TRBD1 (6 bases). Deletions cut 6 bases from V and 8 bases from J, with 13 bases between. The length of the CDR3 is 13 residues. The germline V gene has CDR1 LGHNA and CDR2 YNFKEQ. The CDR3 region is CASSRGAREKLFF. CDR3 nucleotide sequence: TGTGCCAGCAGTCGGGGGGCAAGGGAAAAACTGTTTTTT.

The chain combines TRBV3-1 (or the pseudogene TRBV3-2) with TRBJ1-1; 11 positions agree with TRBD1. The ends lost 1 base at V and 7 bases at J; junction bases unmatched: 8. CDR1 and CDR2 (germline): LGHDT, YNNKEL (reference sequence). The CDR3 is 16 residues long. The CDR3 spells CASSQGGTGGKNEAFF. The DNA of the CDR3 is TGTGCCAGCAGCCAAGGGGGGACAGGGGGAAAGAATGAAGCTTTCTTT.

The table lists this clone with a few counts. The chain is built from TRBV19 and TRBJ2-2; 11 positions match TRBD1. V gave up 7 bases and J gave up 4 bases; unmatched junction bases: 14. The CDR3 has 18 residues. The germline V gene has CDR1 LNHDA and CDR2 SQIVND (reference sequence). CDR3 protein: CASTTLSGQGGSTGELFF. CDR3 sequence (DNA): TGTGCCAGTACGACCCTCTCGGGACAGGGGGGGAGCACCGGGGAGCTGTTTTTT.

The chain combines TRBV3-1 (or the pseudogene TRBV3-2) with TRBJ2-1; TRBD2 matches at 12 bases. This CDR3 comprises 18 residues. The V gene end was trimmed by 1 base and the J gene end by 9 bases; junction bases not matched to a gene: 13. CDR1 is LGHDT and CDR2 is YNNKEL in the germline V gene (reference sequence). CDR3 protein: CASSQVLAGGPKESEQFF. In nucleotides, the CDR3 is TGTGCCAGCAGCCAAGTACTAGCGGGGGGCCCCAAGGAGAGTGAGCAGTTCTTC.

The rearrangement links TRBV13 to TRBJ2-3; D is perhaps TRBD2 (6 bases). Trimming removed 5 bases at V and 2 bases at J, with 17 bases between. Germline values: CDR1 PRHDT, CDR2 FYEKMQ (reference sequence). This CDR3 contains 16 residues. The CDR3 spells CASSLRRDLNTDTQYF. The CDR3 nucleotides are TGTGCCAGCAGCCTTAGAAGGGACTTAAACACAGATACGCAGTATTTT.

CDR3 DNA: TGTGCCAGCAGTCCCATCGGGGGGTCCACGAACACCGGGGAGCTGTTTTTT. This translates into CASSPIGGSTNTGELFF. The V and J genes are TRBV7-2 and TRBJ2-2; 7 bases match TRBD2. This CDR3 contains 17 residues. The V gene's germline CDR1 is SGHTA and CDR2 FQGNSA. V lost 6 bases and J lost 0; bases outside the gene matches: 10.

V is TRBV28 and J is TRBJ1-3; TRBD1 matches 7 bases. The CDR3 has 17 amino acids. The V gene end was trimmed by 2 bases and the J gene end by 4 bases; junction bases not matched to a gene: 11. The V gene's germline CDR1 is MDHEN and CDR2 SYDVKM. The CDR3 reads CASSLGGTVIYGNTIYF. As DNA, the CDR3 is TGTGCCAGCAGTTTAGGAGGGACAGTGATCTACGGAAACACCATATATTTT. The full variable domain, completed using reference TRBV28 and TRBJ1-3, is DVKVTQSSRYLVKRTGEKVFLECVQDMDHENMFWYRQDPGLGLRLIYFSYDVKMKEKGDIPEGYSVSREKKERFSLILESASTNQTSMYLCASSLGGTVIYGNTIYFGEGSWLTVV.

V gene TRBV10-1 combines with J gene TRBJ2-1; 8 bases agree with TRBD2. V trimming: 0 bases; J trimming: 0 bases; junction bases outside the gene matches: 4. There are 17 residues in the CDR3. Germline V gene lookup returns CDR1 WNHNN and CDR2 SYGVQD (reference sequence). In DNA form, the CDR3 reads TGCGCCAGCAGTGAGTCGTCTAGCGGGCGCTCCTACAATGAGCAGTTCTTC. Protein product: CASSESSSGRSYNEQFF.

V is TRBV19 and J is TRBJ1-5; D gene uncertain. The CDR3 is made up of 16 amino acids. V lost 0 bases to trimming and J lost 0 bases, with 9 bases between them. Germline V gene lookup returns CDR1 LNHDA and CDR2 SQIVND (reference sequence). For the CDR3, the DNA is TGTGCCAGTAGTATAGACCTCCGGGATAGCAATCAGCCCCAGCATTTT. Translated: CASSIDLRDSNQPQHF.